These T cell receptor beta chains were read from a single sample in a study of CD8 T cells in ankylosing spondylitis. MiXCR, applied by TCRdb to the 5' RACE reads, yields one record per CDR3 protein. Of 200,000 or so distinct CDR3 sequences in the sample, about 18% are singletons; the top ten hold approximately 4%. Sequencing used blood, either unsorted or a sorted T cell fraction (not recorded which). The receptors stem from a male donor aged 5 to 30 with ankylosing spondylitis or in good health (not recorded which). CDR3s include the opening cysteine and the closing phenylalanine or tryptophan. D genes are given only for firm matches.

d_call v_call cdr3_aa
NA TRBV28 CASISPPPHGIQYF
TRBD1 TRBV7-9 CASSYRTGIGELFF
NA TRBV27 CASSFIGPSYMNTEAFF
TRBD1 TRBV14 CASSTGTASFGTGELFF
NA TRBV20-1 CSAIGTTYEQYF
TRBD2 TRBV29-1 CSFMGLSGTSYNEQFF
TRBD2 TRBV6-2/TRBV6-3 CASGAGEETQYF
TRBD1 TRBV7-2 CASSPGQLGETQYF
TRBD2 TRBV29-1 CSGRIAGSSYNEQFF
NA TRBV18 CASSPNLALETQYF
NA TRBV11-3 CASTGDGEETQYF
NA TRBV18 CASSPLVTAEYGTEAFF
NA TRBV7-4 CASSLDSGGHNEQFF
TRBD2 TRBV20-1 CSARGGTSGDTQYF
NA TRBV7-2 CASSSSFRTDTQYF
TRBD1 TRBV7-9 CASSLGPGQGNTGELFF
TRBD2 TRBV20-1 CSARRGGTRVYEQYF
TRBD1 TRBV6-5 CASSYPQGDGNSPLHF
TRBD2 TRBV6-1 CASKYLAEYNEQFF
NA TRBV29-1 CSVEDRNEQFF
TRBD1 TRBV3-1 CASSQRITGGSDTQYF
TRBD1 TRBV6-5 CASSYSKTGVRGYTF
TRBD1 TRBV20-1 CSATLGQGDFETQYF
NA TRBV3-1 CASSQGGTQYF
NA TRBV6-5 CASSYRGAVREQYF
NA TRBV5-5 CASSRTEIEAFF
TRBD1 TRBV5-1 CASSTAAGTGGTEAFF
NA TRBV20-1 CSAENVQKTQYF